The 6 T cell receptor beta chains given below trace back to one sample, sequenced in a study of regulatory T cells in long-lasting Graves disease. Researchers made TCR beta libraries by using iRepertoire HTBI primers and running Arm-PCR on CDR3 regions. MiXCR, run by TCRdb on the multiplex PCR reads, gives a single entry per CDR3 protein. Found here are roughly 260,000 distinct CDR3 sequences, 15% to 20% of them singletons; the top ten hold 14%. The time point is: newly diagnosed GD, antithyroid drugs for less than 3 months. PBMC RNA served as the TCR library source. This sample was also put to use in a study of T cells in Graves' hyperthyroidism and ophthalmopathy.

This sample comprised peripheral blood mononuclear cells (PBMCs), obtained at new diagnosis, from a patient treated with antithyroid drugs. These receptors were obtained from a woman in her twenties or thirties with Graves disease.

CDR3 protein: CASSLPGETLTDTQYF. CDR3 nucleotides: TGTGCCAGCAGCTTACCAGGGGAGACCCTCACAGATACGCAGTATTTT. The chain uses TRBV7-2 and TRBJ2-3; D possibly corresponds to TRBD1 (6 bases). V was pared by 2 bases and J by 2 bases, with 14 bases between. Germline V gene data show CDR1 as SGHTA and CDR2 as FQGNSA. CDR3 length: 16 residues.

This clonotype was counted only a few times. The chain couples TRBV19 to TRBJ1-1, with 7 positions matching TRBD1. J lost 0 bases, V lost 2 bases, and 6 bases had no gene match. The CDR3 spans 16 residues. CDR1 is LNHDA and CDR2 is SQIVND in the germline V gene (reference sequence). CDR3 DNA: TGTGCCAGTAGTATATGGGCGACAGGGCTGAACACTGAAGCTTTCTTT. As protein: CASSIWATGLNTEAFF.

This clonotype was seen ten or more times. The rearrangement uses TRBV20-1 and TRBJ2-5; D is unclear. Trimming shortened V by 3 bases and J by 5 bases, and 4 bases separated the two germline ends. Germline CDR1 and CDR2: DFQATT and SNEGSKA (reference sequence). This CDR3 spans 10 amino acids. CDR3 sequence: CSASAETQYF. The CDR3 DNA follows: TGCAGTGCTAGTGCGGAGACCCAGTACTTC.

At least ten counts were recorded for this clonotype. The chain joins TRBV7-2 to TRBJ1-3; D might be TRBD1 (5 bases). The germline CDR1 and CDR2 sequences are SGHTA and FQGNSA. The CDR3 contains 17 residues. The germline V and J ends were trimmed by 0 bases and 1 base, with 13 bases remaining between them. The CDR3 DNA sequence: TGTGCCAGCAGCTTAGCGGTGAGGGGCTCATCTGGAAACACCATATATTTT. Protein: CASSLAVRGSSGNTIYF.

This clonotype appeared many times. This chain joins TRBV12-3 or TRBV12-4 and TRBJ1-2; 7 bases agree with TRBD1. The CDR3 has 16 residues. Losses at the gene ends were 3 bases for V and 4 bases for J; bases not matched to a gene: 11. CDR3 in DNA: TGTGCCAGCAGTTTCGCCGGACAGGCCAGATTCTATGGCTACACCTTC. Protein sequence: CASSFAGQARFYGYTF.

This clonotype occurred many times. The chain recombines TRBV20-1 with TRBJ1-1; possibly TRBD1 for D (6 bases). The CDR3 covers 14 residues. Germline loops: CDR1 DFQATT, CDR2 SNEGSKA (reference sequence). The V end was cut by 1 base, the J end by 0 bases, with 9 bases between. The CDR3 DNA follows: TGCAGTGCTAGAGTTCAGGGGATGAACACTGAAGCTTTCTTT. Translation gives CSARVQGMNTEAFF.